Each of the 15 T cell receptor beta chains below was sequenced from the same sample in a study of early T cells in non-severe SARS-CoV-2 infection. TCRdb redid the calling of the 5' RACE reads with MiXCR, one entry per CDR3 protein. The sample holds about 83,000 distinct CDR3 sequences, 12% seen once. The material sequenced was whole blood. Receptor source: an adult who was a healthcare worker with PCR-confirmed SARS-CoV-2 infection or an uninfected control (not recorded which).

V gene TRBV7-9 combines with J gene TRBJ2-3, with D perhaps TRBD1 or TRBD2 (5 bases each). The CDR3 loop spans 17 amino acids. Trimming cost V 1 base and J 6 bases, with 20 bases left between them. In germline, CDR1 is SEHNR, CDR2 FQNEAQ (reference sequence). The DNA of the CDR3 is TGTGCCAGCAGCTTAGTGCTAGCCGGGATAGGGGCCGATACGCAGTATTTT. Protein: CASSLVLAGIGADTQYF.

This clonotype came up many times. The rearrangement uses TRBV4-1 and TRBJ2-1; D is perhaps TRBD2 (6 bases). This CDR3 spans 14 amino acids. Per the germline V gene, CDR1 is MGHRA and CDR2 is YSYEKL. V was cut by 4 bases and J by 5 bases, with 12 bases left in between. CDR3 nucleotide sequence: TGCGCCAGCAGCCTGTACGAGCGGGACAATGAGCAGTTCTTC. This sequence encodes CASSLYERDNEQFF.

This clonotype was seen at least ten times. CDR3 coding DNA: TGTGCCAGCAGCCAAGATTGGAAGGGCGGCTTCTATGGCTACACCTTC. This sequence encodes CASSQDWKGGFYGYTF. V and J are TRBV14 and TRBJ1-2; D is uncertain. This CDR3 contains 16 residues. Germline V CDR1 and CDR2: SGHDN, FVKESK. The V gene lost 0 bases and the J gene lost 4 bases, with 15 bases spanning the gap.

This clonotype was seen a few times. The CDR3 DNA sequence: TGCAGCAGTGGGGGGCGAGGAGATACGCAGTATTTT. It encodes CSSGGRGDTQYF. This chain links TRBV29-1 with TRBJ2-3; D could derive from TRBD1 or TRBD2 (6 bases each). The CDR3 runs 12 residues. The germline V gene encodes CDR1 SQVTM and CDR2 ANQGSEA. Deletions cut 8 bases from V and 5 bases from J, with 14 bases between.

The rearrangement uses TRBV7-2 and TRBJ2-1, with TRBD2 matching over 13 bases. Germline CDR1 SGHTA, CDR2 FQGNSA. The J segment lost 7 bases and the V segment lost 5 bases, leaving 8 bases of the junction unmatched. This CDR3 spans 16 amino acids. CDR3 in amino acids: CASSLRTSGSGNEQFF. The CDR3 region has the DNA TGTGCCAGCAGCCTAAGGACTAGCGGGAGTGGTAATGAGCAGTTCTTC.

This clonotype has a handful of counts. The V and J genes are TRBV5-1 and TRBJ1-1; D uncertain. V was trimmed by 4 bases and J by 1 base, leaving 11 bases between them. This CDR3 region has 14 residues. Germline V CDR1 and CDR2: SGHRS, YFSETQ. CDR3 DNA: TGCGCCAGCAGCCCAGACCCCCAGAACACTGAAGCTTTCTTT. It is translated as CASSPDPQNTEAFF. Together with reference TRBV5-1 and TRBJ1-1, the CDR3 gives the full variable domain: KAGVTQTPRYLIKTRGQQVTLSCSPISGHRSVSWYQQTPGQGLQFLFEYFSETQRNKGNFPGRFSGRQFSNSRSEMNVSTLELGDSALYLCASSPDPQNTEAFFGQGTRLTVV.

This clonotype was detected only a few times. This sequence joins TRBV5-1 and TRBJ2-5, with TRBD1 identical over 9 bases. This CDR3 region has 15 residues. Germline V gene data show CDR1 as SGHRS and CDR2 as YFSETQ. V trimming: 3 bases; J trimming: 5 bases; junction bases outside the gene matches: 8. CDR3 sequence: CASSYGTGYPETQYF. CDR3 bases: TGCGCCAGCAGCTATGGGACAGGGTATCCGGAGACCCAGTACTTC.

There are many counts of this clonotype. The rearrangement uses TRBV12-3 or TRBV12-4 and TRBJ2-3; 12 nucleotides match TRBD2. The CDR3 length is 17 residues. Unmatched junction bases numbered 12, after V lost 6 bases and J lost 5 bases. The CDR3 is CASSSRASGRARDTQYF. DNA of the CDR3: TGTGCCAGCAGCTCCCGAGCTAGCGGGAGGGCCCGAGATACGCAGTATTTT.

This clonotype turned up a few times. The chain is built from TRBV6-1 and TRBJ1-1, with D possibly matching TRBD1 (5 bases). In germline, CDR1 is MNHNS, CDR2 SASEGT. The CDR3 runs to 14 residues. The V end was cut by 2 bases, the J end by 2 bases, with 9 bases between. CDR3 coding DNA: TGTGCCAGCAGTGAATGGGGCACCAACACTGAAGCTTTCTTT. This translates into CASSEWGTNTEAFF.

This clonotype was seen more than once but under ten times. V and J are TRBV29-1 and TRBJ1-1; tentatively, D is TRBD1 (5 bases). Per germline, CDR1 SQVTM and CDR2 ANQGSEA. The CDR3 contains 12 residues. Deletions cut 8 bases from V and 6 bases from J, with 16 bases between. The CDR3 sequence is CSTSGATAEAFF. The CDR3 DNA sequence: TGCAGCACTTCCGGGGCCACCGCTGAAGCTTTCTTT.

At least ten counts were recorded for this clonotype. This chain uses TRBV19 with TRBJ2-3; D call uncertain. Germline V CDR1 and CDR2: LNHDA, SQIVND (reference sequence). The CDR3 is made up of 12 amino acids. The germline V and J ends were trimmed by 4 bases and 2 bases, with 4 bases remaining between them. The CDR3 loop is CASSKDTDTQYF. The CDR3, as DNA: TGTGCCAGTAGTAAGGACACAGATACGCAGTATTTT.

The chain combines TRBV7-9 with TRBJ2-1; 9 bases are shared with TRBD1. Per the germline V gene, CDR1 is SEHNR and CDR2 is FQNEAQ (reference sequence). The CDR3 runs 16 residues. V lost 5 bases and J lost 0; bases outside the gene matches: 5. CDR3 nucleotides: TGTGCCAGCAGCGGTCCGACAGGGGGCTCCTACAATGAGCAGTTCTTC. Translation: CASSGPTGGSYNEQFF.

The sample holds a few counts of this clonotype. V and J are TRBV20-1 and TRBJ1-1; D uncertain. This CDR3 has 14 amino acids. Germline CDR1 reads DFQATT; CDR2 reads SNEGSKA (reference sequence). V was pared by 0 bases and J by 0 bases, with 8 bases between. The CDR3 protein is CSARDRIVNTEAFF. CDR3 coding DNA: TGCAGTGCTAGAGACCGGATAGTGAACACTGAAGCTTTCTTT.

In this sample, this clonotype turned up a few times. The CDR3 DNA reads as TGTGCCAGTAGCCCAATAAGGACGGGACTAGGAGGTGGGGCCAACGTCCTGACTTTC. Protein: CASSPIRTGLGGGANVLTF. V is TRBV19 and J is TRBJ2-6; 8 bases match TRBD2. Looked up from germline, CDR1 is LNHDA and CDR2 is SQIVND (reference sequence). The V gene end was trimmed by 6 bases and the J gene end by 3 bases; junction bases not matched to a gene: 16. CDR3 length: 19 residues.

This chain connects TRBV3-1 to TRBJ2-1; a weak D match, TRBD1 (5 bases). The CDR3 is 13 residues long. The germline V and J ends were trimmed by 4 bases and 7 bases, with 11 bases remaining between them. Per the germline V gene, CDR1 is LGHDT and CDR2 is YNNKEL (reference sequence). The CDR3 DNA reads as TGTGCCAGCAGCCTGAACAGGAAAAATGAGCAGTTCTTC. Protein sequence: CASSLNRKNEQFF.